One and the same sample provided the 12 T cell receptor beta chains below, sequenced in a study of T cells in Graves' hyperthyroidism and ophthalmopathy. It was RNA transcripts that yielded the amplified TCR beta CDR3 regions. HTBI primers were the set used in a first-round RT-PCR of the TCR CDR3. TCRdb fed the multiplex PCR reads into MiXCR, producing one record per CDR3 protein. The profile shows about 270,000 distinct CDR3 sequences, around a quarter of them singletons. The sequenced sample consisted of blood. All receptors derive from a man aged 35-49 years with Graves' hyperthyroidism that later progressed to Graves' ophthalmopathy.

This clonotype came up many times. The chain couples TRBV9 to TRBJ2-7; D possibly corresponds to TRBD2 (6 bases). The CDR3 sequence is 16 residues long. With 3 bases removed from V and 1 base from J, the gap between germline ends came to 17 bases. Germline V gene lookup returns CDR1 SGDLS and CDR2 YYNGEE. In DNA, the CDR3 is TGTGCCAGCAGCGGGGGTGTCGGGGGAGAATCCTACGAGCAGTACTTC. As protein: CASSGGVGGESYEQYF.

This clonotype was recorded at least ten times. The chain uses TRBV24-1 and TRBJ2-4, with a possible D match to TRBD1 (5 bases). The CDR3 consists of 14 residues. With 4 bases removed from V and 6 bases from J, the gap between germline ends came to 12 bases. Germline lookup yields CDR1 KGHDR and CDR2 SFDVKD. CDR3 sequence (DNA): TGTGCCACCAGTGACAGGGAATTGGGAAACATTCAGTACTTC. Residues: CATSDRELGNIQYF.

This clonotype came up many times. V and J are TRBV24-1 and TRBJ2-7; D possibly corresponds to TRBD1 (5 bases). V was clipped by 4 bases and J by 8 bases, with 14 bases between them. CDR1 KGHDR and CDR2 SFDVKD come from the germline V gene. The CDR3 loop spans 13 amino acids. This chain's CDR3 is CATSESWTDKQYF. The DNA for the CDR3 is TGTGCCACCAGTGAGTCCTGGACGGACAAGCAGTACTTC.

The chain uses TRBV12-3 or TRBV12-4 and TRBJ2-5, with a possible D match to TRBD1 (5 bases). CDR3 length: 13 residues. V lost 4 bases and J 6 bases, leaving 12 bases between the germline ends. CDR3 nucleotide sequence: TGTGCCAGCAGTTATAAGGGGCGAAAGACCCAGTACTTC. This sequence encodes CASSYKGRKTQYF.

Ten or more counts support this clonotype. The V call is TRBV28, the J call TRBJ1-1; 7 bases line up with TRBD1. The germline gives CDR1 MDHEN, CDR2 SYDVKM. This CDR3 is built from 11 residues. The V gene end was trimmed by 5 bases and the J gene end by 10 bases; junction bases not matched to a gene: 4. This CDR3 reads CASSITGVAFF. The CDR3 DNA sequence: TGTGCCAGCAGTATTACAGGGGTAGCTTTCTTT.

The chain is built from TRBV6-1 and TRBJ2-7, with 10 bases aligning to TRBD2. Germline V gives CDR1 MNHNS, CDR2 SASEGT. The V gene end was trimmed by 5 bases and the J gene end by 4 bases; junction bases not matched to a gene: 8. CDR3 size: 15 residues. The CDR3 DNA sequence: TGTGCCAGCAGTACGATAGCGGGGGGAGTATACGAGCAGTACTTC. As protein: CASSTIAGGVYEQYF.

The chain has TRBV12-3 or TRBV12-4 and TRBJ1-2; the D is unclear. The CDR3 is made up of 12 amino acids. Deletions cut 10 bases from V and 1 base from J, with 10 bases between. The CDR3 nucleotides are TGTGCCATACCGGGCTATAACTATGGCTACACCTTC. Amino acids: CAIPGYNYGYTF.

At least ten counts were recorded for this clonotype. The V gene is TRBV29-1, the J gene TRBJ2-3; a possible D gene is TRBD2 (6 bases). From germline, CDR1 is SQVTM and CDR2 ANQGSEA. The CDR3 is made up of 12 amino acids. Trimming removed 3 bases from V and 5 bases from J, with 9 bases in between. The CDR3 bases are TGCAGCGTTGAGCCGGGAGAAGATACGCAGTATTTT. As protein: CSVEPGEDTQYF.

In its sample, this clonotype was seen many times. The J gene is TRBJ2-7, the V gene TRBV12-3 or TRBV12-4; D might be TRBD1 (5 bases). V lost 6 bases, J lost 0 bases, and 15 bases lay in between. The CDR3 is made up of 15 amino acids. The CDR3 spells CASSPGQNPSYEQYF. CDR3 nucleotide sequence: TGTGCCAGCAGCCCAGGGCAGAACCCCTCCTACGAGCAGTACTTC.

This clonotype occurred many times. The rearrangement links TRBV5-1 to TRBJ1-2; D is ambiguous. V dropped 0 bases and J dropped 5 bases, with 14 bases sitting between them. This CDR3 spans 15 amino acids. CDR1 and CDR2 from the germline V gene are SGHRS and YFSETQ. The CDR3: CASSLDATDGYGYTF. The DNA for the CDR3 is TGCGCCAGCAGCTTGGACGCGACGGACGGGTATGGCTACACCTTC.

At least ten counts were recorded for this clonotype. This chain uses TRBV7-3 with TRBJ2-7; D unresolved. V was cut by 3 bases and J by 2 bases, with 14 bases left in between. CDR3 size: 15 residues. CDR1 and CDR2 from the germline V gene are SGHTA and FQGTGA. The CDR3, as DNA: TGTGCCAGCAGCTTCCTAAACCGAGGTCCCTACGAGCAGTACTTC. This translates into CASSFLNRGPYEQYF.

The gene calls are TRBV28 and TRBJ2-5; 10 bases are shared with TRBD1. Trimming at V came to 6 bases and at J to 3 bases, leaving 4 bases not matched to a gene. From germline, CDR1 is MDHEN and CDR2 SYDVKM. The CDR3 is made up of 14 amino acids. CDR3 sequence (DNA): TGTGCCAGCAGCGCGGACAGGGGGAAAGAGACCCAGTACTTC. This encodes CASSADRGKETQYF.